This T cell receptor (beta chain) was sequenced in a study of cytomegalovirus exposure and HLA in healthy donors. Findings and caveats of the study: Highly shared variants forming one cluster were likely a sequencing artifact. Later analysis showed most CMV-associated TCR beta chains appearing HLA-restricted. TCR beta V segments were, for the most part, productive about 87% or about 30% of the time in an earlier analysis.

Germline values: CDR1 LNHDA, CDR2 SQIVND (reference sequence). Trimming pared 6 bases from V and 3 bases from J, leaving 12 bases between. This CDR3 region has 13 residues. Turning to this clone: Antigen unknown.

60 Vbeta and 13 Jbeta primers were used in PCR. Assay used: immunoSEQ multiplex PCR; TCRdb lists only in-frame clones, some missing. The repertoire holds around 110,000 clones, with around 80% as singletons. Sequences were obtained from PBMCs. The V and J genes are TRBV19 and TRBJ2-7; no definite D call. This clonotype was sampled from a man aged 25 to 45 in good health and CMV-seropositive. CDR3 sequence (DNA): TGTGCCAGTAGCTTGAGCGCCGTCTACGAGCAGTACTTC. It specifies CASSLSAVYEQYF.